Below, 5 T cell receptor beta chains from the same sample are listed, as sequenced in a study of CD8+ T cells in alopecia areata. Sequencing used cDNA as its template, made by extracting RNA and reverse transcribing it. Data came from immunoSEQ multiplex PCR; TCRdb stores just in-frame clones and leaves some out. The data contain over 70,000 clones, around 61% of them singletons. As for treatment: oral pan-JAK inhibitor, 5-10 mg twice daily. The sequenced sample was CD8+ T cells sorted from blood, obtained at week 24, from a patient treated with tofacitinib. These receptors were collected from a human donor with alopecia areata.

The chain has TRBV27 and TRBJ1-6, with 7 bases lining up with TRBD1. Trimming took 3 bases from V and 4 from J; bases not matched to a gene: 9. This CDR3 contains 17 residues. From germline, CDR1 is MNHEY and CDR2 SMNVEV (reference sequence). The CDR3 DNA sequence: TGTGCCAGCAGTTTCTTGCAGGGGGATGCATATAATTCACCCCTCCACTTT. This encodes CASSFLQGDAYNSPLHF.

The chain has TRBV7-2 and TRBJ2-1; 8 positions match TRBD2. CDR1 is SGHTA, CDR2 FQGNSA, per germline. The CDR3 is 15 amino acids. V shed 5 bases and J 0 bases; nucleotides not matched to a gene: 3. For the CDR3, the DNA is TGTGCCAGCAGCACAACTAGCGGCTCCTACAATGAGCAGTTCTTC. Translation gives CASSTTSGSYNEQFF.

This clone has more than one count but fewer than ten. This chain joins TRBV11-2 and TRBJ2-3; 7 nucleotides match TRBD1. Germline lookup yields CDR1 SGHAT and CDR2 FQNNGV. The V and J ends lost 4 bases and 0 bases, in that order; junction bases with no gene match: 7. CDR3 length: 16 amino acids. The CDR3 DNA reads as TGTGCCAGCAGCTCGGGGACAGTTCCTAGCACAGATACGCAGTATTTT. Translation: CASSSGTVPSTDTQYF. Complete variable domain (other parts from reference TRBV11-2 and TRBJ2-3): EAGVAQSPRYKIIEKRQSVAFWCNPISGHATLYWYQQILGQGPKLLIQFQNNGVVDDSQLPKDRFSAERLKGVDSTLKIQPAKLEDSAVYLCASSSGTVPSTDTQYFGPGTRLTVL.

This clone showed up just a few times. This chain uses TRBV28 with TRBJ1-1; 8 positions match TRBD1. The CDR3 loop spans 13 amino acids. Germline lookup yields CDR1 MDHEN and CDR2 SYDVKM. Trimming at V came to 6 bases and at J to 7 bases, leaving 7 bases not matched to a gene. The DNA of the CDR3 is TGTGCCAGCAGGACGACAGGGGACGTTGAAGCTTTCTTT. Amino acid sequence: CASRTTGDVEAFF.

The chain employs TRBV29-1 and TRBJ2-5; D is unclear. Trimming removed 4 bases at V and 0 bases at J, with 9 bases between. Germline loops: CDR1 SQVTM, CDR2 ANQGSEA. This CDR3 comprises 13 residues. The CDR3 DNA reads TGCAGCGTTGTAAGGGCTAACCAAGAGACCCAGTACTTC. Translation: CSVVRANQETQYF.